This T cell receptor (beta chain) was obtained from a study of regulatory T cells in long-lasting Graves disease. Time point specified: newly diagnosed GD, antithyroid drugs for less than 3 months. Isolated PBMC RNA provided the starting material for the TCR library. CDR3 regions were amplified by Arm-PCR using iRepertoire HTBI primers to build TCR beta libraries. TCRdb redid the calling of the multiplex PCR reads with MiXCR, one entry per CDR3 protein. Of some 330,000 distinct CDR3 sequences listed, 10% to 15% are singletons. The CDR3 spans 13 residues. Germline V CDR1 and CDR2: MRHNA, SNTAGT. V was cut by 3 bases and J by 2 bases, with 4 bases left in between. This clonotype was picked up a small number of times. The same data also contributed to another study, on T cells in Graves' hyperthyroidism and ophthalmopathy.

The V gene is TRBV6-4, the J gene TRBJ2-2, with D hard to call. Sequencing was performed on peripheral blood mononuclear cells (PBMCs), taken at new diagnosis, from a patient treated with antithyroid drugs. The receptor's source is a woman aged 18-30 years with Graves disease. The CDR3 DNA sequence: TGTGCCAGCAGTGAGGACAACACCGGGGAGCTGTTTTTT. Residues: CASSEDNTGELFF.